Listed below are T cell receptor beta chains from one sample, sequenced in a study of Graves' ophthalmopathy and Graves' hyperthyroidism. TCRdb processed the multiplex PCR reads anew with MiXCR; each CDR3 protein has one entry. This sample yields over 650,000 distinct CDR3 sequences, of which about two fifths are seen a single time; more than 2.5% belongs to the top ten. Sequenced material: peripheral blood. Receptors originate from an adult man with Graves' ophthalmopathy. CDR3s include the opening cysteine and the closing phenylalanine or tryptophan. D genes are given only for firm matches. Clone size, where shown, is once, few, many, or a class for clones that have expanded.

v_gene: TRBV12-3/TRBV12-4
abundance: NA
d_gene: TRBD2
j_gene: TRBJ2-5
CDR3aa: CASSSERGVQETQYF
CDR3nt: TGTGCCAGCAGTTCGGAGCGGGGGGTCCAAGAGACCCAGTACTTC

v_gene: TRBV4-3
abundance: NA
d_gene: TRBD2
j_gene: TRBJ2-3
CDR3aa: CASSQEGTSRDTQYF
CDR3nt: TGCGCCAGCAGCCAAGAAGGGACTAGCAGAGATACGCAGTATTTT

v_gene: TRBV27
abundance: few
d_gene: NA
j_gene: TRBJ2-7
CDR3aa: CASSSGPPGDEQYF
CDR3nt: TGTGCCAGCAGTTCCGGGCCGCCAGGGGACGAGCAGTACTTC

v_gene: TRBV2
abundance: NA
d_gene: NA
j_gene: TRBJ2-5
CDR3aa: CAPTRNQETQYF
CDR3nt: TGTGCCCCGACGAGGAACCAAGAGACCCAGTACTTC

v_gene: TRBV12-3/TRBV12-4
abundance: NA
d_gene: TRBD1
j_gene: TRBJ2-7
CDR3aa: CASSPPGQAIYEQYF
CDR3nt: TGTGCCAGCAGTCCTCCGGGACAGGCGATCTACGAGCAGTACTTC

v_gene: TRBV4-3
abundance: many
d_gene: NA
j_gene: TRBJ2-6
CDR3aa: CASSQSRSLSGANVLTF
CDR3nt: TGCGCCAGCAGCCAATCTCGTAGCCTCTCTGGGGCCAACGTCCTGACTTTC

v_gene: TRBV19
abundance: once
d_gene: NA
j_gene: TRBJ2-2
CDR3aa: CAASRTSNTGELFF
CDR3nt: TGTGCCGCCTCCCGTACATCGAACACCGGGGAGCTGTTTTTT

v_gene: TRBV4-1
abundance: few
d_gene: NA
j_gene: TRBJ1-1
CDR3aa: CASSEEAEVEAFF
CDR3nt: TGCGCCAGCAGCGAAGAGGCAGAGGTTGAAGCTTTCTTT

v_gene: TRBV2
abundance: many
d_gene: NA
j_gene: TRBJ2-2
CDR3aa: CATPLDSDPEALGNTGELFF
CDR3nt: TGTGCCACTCCACTTGACTCGGACCCTGAAGCTTTAGGAAACACCGGGGAGCTGTTTTTT

v_gene: TRBV5-1
abundance: once
d_gene: NA
j_gene: TRBJ2-1
CDR3aa: CASSLEGTLSYNEQFF
CDR3nt: TGCGCCAGCAGCTTGGAGGGCACGCTCTCCTACAATGAGCAGTTCTTC

v_gene: TRBV7-2
abundance: NA
d_gene: NA
j_gene: TRBJ2-7
CDR3aa: CASSTHPGQERYEQYF
CDR3nt: TGTGCCAGCAGTACCCATCCGGGACAAGAAAGGTACGAGCAGTACTTC

v_gene: TRBV19
abundance: NA
d_gene: TRBD1
j_gene: TRBJ1-5
CDR3aa: CAWSPQGNSNQPQHF
CDR3nt: TGTGCCTGGAGCCCACAGGGGAACAGCAATCAGCCCCAGCATTTT

v_gene: TRBV5-6
abundance: NA
d_gene: NA
j_gene: TRBJ1-2
CDR3aa: CASSLARGHVYGYTF
CDR3nt: TGTGCCAGCAGCTTGGCCCGGGGACACGTCTATGGCTACACCTTC

v_gene: TRBV27
abundance: few
d_gene: NA
j_gene: TRBJ2-2
CDR3aa: CASSPPRGELFF
CDR3nt: TGTGCCAGCAGTCCCCCTCGTGGGGAGCTGTTTTTT

v_gene: TRBV5-1
abundance: many
d_gene: NA
j_gene: TRBJ1-1
CDR3aa: CASSLVSGNTEAFF
CDR3nt: TGTGCCAGCAGCTTAGTTTCGGGGAACACTGAAGCTTTCTTT